This passage covers 4 T cell receptor beta chains from one sample sequenced in a study of cytomegalovirus exposure and HLA in healthy donors. The assay was immunoSEQ multiplex PCR, and TCRdb's table has in-frame clones only and misses some. The data hold roughly 140,000 clones, with around 88% observed a single time. The specimen was PBMCs. The receptor set was obtained from a young woman in good health and CMV-seropositive.

The genes are TRBV29-1 and TRBJ2-1; D remains unclear. The CDR3 totals 15 residues. Looked up from germline, CDR1 is SQVTM and CDR2 is ANQGSEA. V lost 4 bases, J lost 2 bases, and 15 bases lay in between. The CDR3 DNA reads as TGCAGCGTTGTCGGTCCCGGTAGTCCCTACAATGAGCAGTTCTTC. Translating it yields CSVVGPGSPYNEQFF.

The sample holds a few counts of this clone. The chain joins TRBV5-1 to TRBJ2-7, with D perhaps matching TRBD1 (6 bases). The length of the CDR3 is 15 residues. The ends were cut back, 5 bases at V and 7 bases at J, with 22 bases in the middle. CDR1 SGHRS and CDR2 YFSETQ come from the germline V gene. The CDR3 bases are TGCGCCAGCAGTTCCGACAGAGGGGGAATGGGTGAGCAGTACTTC. This sequence encodes CASSSDRGGMGEQYF.

J is TRBJ1-2 and V is TRBV28; a weak D match, TRBD1 (5 bases). Germline V gene lookup returns CDR1 MDHEN and CDR2 SYDVKM. Deletions cut 3 bases from V and 8 bases from J, with 13 bases between. This CDR3 contains 13 residues. DNA for the CDR3: TGTGCCAGCAGTTTCGACAGTTTTTGGGGCTACACCTTC. Amino acid sequence: CASSFDSFWGYTF.

V usage is TRBV7-2 and J usage is TRBJ2-1; 9 nucleotides agree with TRBD1. This CDR3 is 15 amino acids long. Germline CDR1 is SGHTA and CDR2 is FQGNSA. The V and J ends lost 1 base and 3 bases, in that order; junction bases with no gene match: 1. CDR3: CASSLGQGGYNEQFF. CDR3 sequence (DNA): TGTGCCAGCAGCTTAGGACAGGGGGGCTACAATGAGCAGTTCTTC.